The entry below describes one T cell receptor beta chain. What it recognizes is unknown. The sample belongs to a study of shared clonotypes between healthy human individuals. Here immunoSEQ multiplex PCR was the method, and the copy in TCRdb shows in-frame clones only, minus some. The table lists 650,000 to 700,000 clones, around 90% of them singletons, with 34% in the top ten. The CDR3 consists of 15 residues. The V gene lost 0 bases and the J gene lost 2 bases, with 11 bases spanning the gap. Germline-derived CDR1 and CDR2 are SEHNR and FQNEAQ (reference sequence). Every donor was a Caucasian adult from Nashville, Tennessee. Study results and caveats: When compared with the clonotypes that were shared by all four sorted-subset donors, the non-shared clonotypes turned out to have lower generation probabilities. Larger richness was generally estimated for naive than memory subsets.

Input material: memory CD8+ T cells from PBMCs. This sample's subset: CD45RO+ cells pooled with CCR7-negative TemRA cells. This sequence was found in a man between 18 and 29 years old in good health. Some clones in this sample may be carry-over from other donors' samples. V gene TRBV7-9 combines with J gene TRBJ2-7, with D possibly TRBD2 on 6 matching bases. CDR3 in DNA: TGTGCCAGCAGCTTAGCGGCGGGGTTCCCCTACGAGCAGTACTTC. This translates into CASSLAAGFPYEQYF.